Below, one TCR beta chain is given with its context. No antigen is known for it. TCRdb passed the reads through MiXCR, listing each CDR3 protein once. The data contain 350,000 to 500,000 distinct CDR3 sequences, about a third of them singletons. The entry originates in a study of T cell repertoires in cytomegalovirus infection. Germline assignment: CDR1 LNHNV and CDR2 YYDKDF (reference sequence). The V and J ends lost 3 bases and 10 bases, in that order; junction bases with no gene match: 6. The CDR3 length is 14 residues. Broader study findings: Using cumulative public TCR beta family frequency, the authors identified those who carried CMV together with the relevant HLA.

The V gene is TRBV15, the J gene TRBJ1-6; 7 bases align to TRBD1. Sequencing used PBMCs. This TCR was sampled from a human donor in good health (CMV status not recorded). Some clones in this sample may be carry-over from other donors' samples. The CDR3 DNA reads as TGTGCCACCAGCAGCACCGGGACAGTCTCACCCCTCCACTTT. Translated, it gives CATSSTGTVSPLHF. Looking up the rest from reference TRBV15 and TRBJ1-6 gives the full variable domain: DAMVIQNPRYQVTQFGKPVTLSCSQTLNHNVMYWYQQKSSQAPKLLFHYYDKDFNNEADTPDNFQSRRPNTSFCFLDIRSPGLGDTAMYLCATSSTGTVSPLHFGNGTRLTVT.